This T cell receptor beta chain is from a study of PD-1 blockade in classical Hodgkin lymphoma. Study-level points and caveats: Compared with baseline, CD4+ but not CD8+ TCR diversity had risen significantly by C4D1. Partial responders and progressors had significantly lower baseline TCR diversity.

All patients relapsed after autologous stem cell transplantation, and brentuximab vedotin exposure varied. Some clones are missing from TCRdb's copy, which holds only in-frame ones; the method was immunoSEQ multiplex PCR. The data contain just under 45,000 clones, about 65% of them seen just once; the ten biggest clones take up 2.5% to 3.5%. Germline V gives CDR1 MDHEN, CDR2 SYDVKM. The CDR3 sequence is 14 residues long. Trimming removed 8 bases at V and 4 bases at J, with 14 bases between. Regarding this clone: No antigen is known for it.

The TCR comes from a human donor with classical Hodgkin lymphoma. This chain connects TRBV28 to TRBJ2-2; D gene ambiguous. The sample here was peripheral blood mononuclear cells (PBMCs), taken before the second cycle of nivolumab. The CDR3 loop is CASWESRITGELFF. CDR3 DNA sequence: TGTGCCAGCTGGGAAAGCAGAATCACCGGGGAGCTGTTTTTT.